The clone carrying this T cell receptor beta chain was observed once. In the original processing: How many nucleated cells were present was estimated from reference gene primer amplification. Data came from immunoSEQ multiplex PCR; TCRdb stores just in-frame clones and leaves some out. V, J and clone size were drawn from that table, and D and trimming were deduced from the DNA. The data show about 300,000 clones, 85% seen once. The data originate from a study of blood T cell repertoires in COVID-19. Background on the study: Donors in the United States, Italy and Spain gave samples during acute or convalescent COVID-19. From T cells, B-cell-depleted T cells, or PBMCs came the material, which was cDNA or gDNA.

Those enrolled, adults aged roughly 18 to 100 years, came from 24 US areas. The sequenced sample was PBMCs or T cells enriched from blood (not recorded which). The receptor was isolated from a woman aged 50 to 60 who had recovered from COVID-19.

CDR3 in DNA: TGTGCCAGTAACACCCAGCCGGGGGACACTGAAGCTTTCTTT. It encodes CASNTQPGDTEAFF. The V gene is TRBV19, the J gene TRBJ1-1; weak D call: TRBD1 (5 bases). Per the germline V gene, CDR1 is LNHDA and CDR2 is SQIVND (reference sequence). V lost 7 bases, J lost 3 bases, and 15 bases lay in between. This CDR3 region has 14 residues.